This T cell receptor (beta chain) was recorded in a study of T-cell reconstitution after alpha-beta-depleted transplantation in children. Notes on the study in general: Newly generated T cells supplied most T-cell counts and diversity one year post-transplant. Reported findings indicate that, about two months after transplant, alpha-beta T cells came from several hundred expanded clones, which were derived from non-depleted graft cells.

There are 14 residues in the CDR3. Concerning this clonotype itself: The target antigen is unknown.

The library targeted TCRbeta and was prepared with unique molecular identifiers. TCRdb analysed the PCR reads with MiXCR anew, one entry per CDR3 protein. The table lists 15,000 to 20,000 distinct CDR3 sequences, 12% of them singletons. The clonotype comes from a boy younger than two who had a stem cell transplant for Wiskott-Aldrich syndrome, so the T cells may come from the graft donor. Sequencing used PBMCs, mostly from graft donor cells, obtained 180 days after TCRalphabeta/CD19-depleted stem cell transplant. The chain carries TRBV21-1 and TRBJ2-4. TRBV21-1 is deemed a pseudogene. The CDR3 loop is CASTKNGPENIQYF. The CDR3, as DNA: TGTGCCAGCACCAAAAACGGTCCGGAAAACATTCAGTACTTC.